This is a list of T cell receptor beta chains from one sample in a study of human T cells and chemical hapten exposure. TCRdb re-analysed the RACE reads in MiXCR, keeping a single row per CDR3 protein. Of tens of thousands of distinct CDR3 sequences listed, 9.8% are singletons. This specimen was whole blood, taken in connection with sensitization to the hapten diphenylcyclopropenone (DPC). These receptors were obtained from a woman aged 40 to 55 with alopecia areata. Some clones in this sample may be carry-over from other donors' samples. CDR3s include the opening cysteine and the closing phenylalanine or tryptophan. The D gene is left open where the match is weak. Clone size, where shown, is once, few, many, or a class for clones that have expanded.

d_call: -; clone_size: -; v_call: TRBV7-9; j_call: TRBJ2-4; cdr3_aa: CASSVNTKQGIQYF; cdr3_nt: TGTGCCAGCAGCGTTAACACAAAGCAGGGCATTCAGTACTTC
d_call: TRBD2; clone_size: few; v_call: TRBV5-1; j_call: TRBJ2-5; cdr3_aa: CASSFLTSGDRQTQYF; cdr3_nt: TGCGCCAGCAGCTTTCTGACTAGCGGAGACCGGCAGACCCAGTACTTC
d_call: -; clone_size: -; v_call: TRBV20-1; j_call: TRBJ1-5; cdr3_aa: CSAREGGFPNQPQHF; cdr3_nt: TGCAGTGCTAGAGAGGGCGGGTTTCCCAATCAGCCCCAGCATTTT
d_call: -; clone_size: -; v_call: TRBV7-8; j_call: TRBJ1-4; cdr3_aa: CASSHLAPEKLFF; cdr3_nt: TGTGCCAGCAGCCACCTCGCCCCCGAAAAACTGTTTTTT
d_call: TRBD1; clone_size: many; v_call: TRBV30; j_call: TRBJ2-1; cdr3_aa: CAWETGRFEQFF; cdr3_nt: TGTGCCTGGGAGACAGGGCGATTTGAGCAGTTCTTC
d_call: TRBD1; clone_size: many; v_call: TRBV27; j_call: TRBJ1-6; cdr3_aa: CASSYKGAVPYNSPLHF; cdr3_nt: TGTGCCAGCAGTTACAAGGGGGCAGTCCCCTATAATTCACCCCTCCACTTT
d_call: TRBD1; clone_size: many; v_call: TRBV18; j_call: TRBJ1-6; cdr3_aa: CASSSGTGEDSPLHF; cdr3_nt: TGTGCCAGCTCGTCCGGGACAGGGGAAGACTCACCCCTCCACTTT
d_call: -; clone_size: many; v_call: TRBV7-6; j_call: TRBJ2-1; cdr3_aa: CASSLNPGSGNEQFF; cdr3_nt: TGTGCCAGCAGCTTAAATCCCGGTTCCGGGAATGAGCAGTTCTTC
d_call: TRBD1; clone_size: many; v_call: TRBV2; j_call: TRBJ2-1; cdr3_aa: CASRGQGGNEQFF; cdr3_nt: TGTGCCAGCAGGGGACAGGGAGGCAATGAGCAGTTCTTC
d_call: TRBD1; clone_size: few; v_call: TRBV29-1; j_call: TRBJ1-4; cdr3_aa: CSVSQGEGEKLFF; cdr3_nt: TGCAGCGTTTCACAGGGGGAAGGTGAAAAACTGTTTTTT
d_call: -; clone_size: -; v_call: TRBV12-3/TRBV12-4; j_call: TRBJ2-4; cdr3_aa: CASSSSGTKNIQYF; cdr3_nt: TGTGCCAGCAGTTCGAGTGGGACCAAAAACATTCAGTACTTC
d_call: -; clone_size: many; v_call: TRBV6-2/TRBV6-3; j_call: TRBJ2-1; cdr3_aa: CASSSLVSYNEQFF; cdr3_nt: TGTGCCAGCAGTTCTTTGGTCTCCTACAATGAGCAGTTCTTC
d_call: -; clone_size: -; v_call: TRBV5-1; j_call: TRBJ2-6; cdr3_aa: CASSAEETGANVLTF; cdr3_nt: TGCGCCAGCAGCGCGGAGGAGACTGGGGCCAACGTCCTGACTTTC
d_call: -; clone_size: -; v_call: TRBV29-1; j_call: TRBJ1-1; cdr3_aa: CSATIQGVNTEAFF; cdr3_nt: TGCAGCGCTACGATACAGGGCGTAAACACTGAAGCTTTCTTT
d_call: TRBD2; clone_size: many; v_call: TRBV29-1; j_call: TRBJ2-1; cdr3_aa: CSVETSGGGNEQFF; cdr3_nt: TGCAGCGTTGAAACTAGCGGGGGAGGTAATGAGCAGTTCTTC
d_call: -; clone_size: few; v_call: TRBV20-1; j_call: TRBJ1-3; cdr3_aa: CSARGGAGNTIYF; cdr3_nt: TGCAGTGCTAGGGGAGGGGCTGGAAACACCATATATTTT
d_call: -; clone_size: few; v_call: TRBV12-3/TRBV12-4; j_call: TRBJ2-1; cdr3_aa: CANSKSGGDEQFF; cdr3_nt: TGTGCCAACAGCAAGTCCGGGGGAGATGAGCAGTTCTTC
d_call: -; clone_size: many; v_call: TRBV24-1; j_call: TRBJ1-2; cdr3_aa: CATSPPGTNYGYTF; cdr3_nt: TGTGCCACCAGCCCCCCCGGCACTAACTATGGCTACACCTTC
d_call: TRBD1; clone_size: many; v_call: TRBV7-3; j_call: TRBJ2-1; cdr3_aa: CASSDRQGPSTQFF; cdr3_nt: TGTGCCAGCAGCGACCGACAGGGACCATCCACGCAGTTCTTC
d_call: -; clone_size: -; v_call: TRBV29-1; j_call: TRBJ2-7; cdr3_aa: CSVSLAGMTHEQYF; cdr3_nt: TGCAGCGTGTCCCTGGCAGGGATGACCCACGAGCAGTACTTC
d_call: -; clone_size: many; v_call: TRBV6-5; j_call: TRBJ1-2; cdr3_aa: CASSYSVSRLYGYTF; cdr3_nt: TGTGCCAGCAGTTACTCGGTCAGCAGACTCTATGGCTACACCTTC
d_call: TRBD1; clone_size: many; v_call: TRBV27; j_call: TRBJ2-7; cdr3_aa: CASRTQGDGGEQYF; cdr3_nt: TGTGCCAGCAGGACACAGGGGGATGGTGGCGAGCAGTACTTC
d_call: TRBD2; clone_size: many; v_call: TRBV13; j_call: TRBJ2-1; cdr3_aa: CASSHNLQTSGANNEQFF; cdr3_nt: TGTGCCAGCAGCCACAACCTTCAGACTAGCGGGGCTAACAATGAGCAGTTCTTC
d_call: TRBD2; clone_size: many; v_call: TRBV27; j_call: TRBJ2-7; cdr3_aa: CASSPVPGGIYEQYF; cdr3_nt: TGTGCCAGCAGCCCGGTCCCGGGGGGAATCTACGAGCAGTACTTC
d_call: -; clone_size: many; v_call: TRBV4-1; j_call: TRBJ1-2; cdr3_aa: CASSQDAARASYGYTF; cdr3_nt: TGCGCCAGCAGCCAAGATGCGGCCAGGGCCAGCTATGGCTACACCTTC
d_call: -; clone_size: few; v_call: TRBV12-3/TRBV12-4; j_call: TRBJ1-2; cdr3_aa: CASSIGYGAYGYTF; cdr3_nt: TGTGCCAGCAGCATTGGGTACGGGGCCTATGGCTACACCTTC
d_call: -; clone_size: many; v_call: TRBV20-1; j_call: TRBJ1-5; cdr3_aa: CSARVSGNGQPQHF; cdr3_nt: TGCAGTGCTAGAGTGTCAGGCAATGGGCAGCCCCAGCATTTT
d_call: -; clone_size: many; v_call: TRBV18; j_call: TRBJ1-5; cdr3_aa: CASSPENQPQHF; cdr3_nt: TGTGCCAGCTCACCGGAGAATCAGCCCCAGCATTTT
d_call: -; clone_size: many; v_call: TRBV3-1; j_call: TRBJ2-5; cdr3_aa: CASSSTGGAETQYF; cdr3_nt: TGTGCCAGCAGCAGTACCGGGGGCGCGGAGACCCAGTACTTC
d_call: TRBD2; clone_size: few; v_call: TRBV19; j_call: TRBJ2-3; cdr3_aa: CASSPRASGGRTDTQYF; cdr3_nt: TGTGCCAGTAGTCCCCGGGCTAGCGGGGGGCGGACAGATACGCAGTATTTT
d_call: -; clone_size: few; v_call: TRBV19; j_call: TRBJ2-7; cdr3_aa: CASSIGGYEQYF; cdr3_nt: TGTGCCAGTAGTATTGGCGGCTACGAGCAGTACTTC
d_call: -; clone_size: -; v_call: TRBV5-6; j_call: TRBJ1-6; cdr3_aa: CASSLVGRSNSPLHF; cdr3_nt: TGTGCCAGCAGCTTAGTCGGCAGAAGTAATTCACCCCTCCACTTT
d_call: -; clone_size: many; v_call: TRBV12-3/TRBV12-4; j_call: TRBJ2-7; cdr3_aa: CASSFSRAHEQYF; cdr3_nt: TGTGCCAGCAGTTTCAGCAGGGCCCACGAGCAGTACTTC
d_call: -; clone_size: many; v_call: TRBV6-5; j_call: TRBJ1-2; cdr3_aa: CASSYDPYDGYTF; cdr3_nt: TGTGCCAGCAGTTACGACCCGTATGATGGCTACACCTTC
d_call: -; clone_size: -; v_call: TRBV29-1; j_call: TRBJ2-6; cdr3_aa: CSVSGPSGANVLTF; cdr3_nt: TGCAGCGTTTCGGGACCCTCTGGGGCCAACGTCCTGACTTTC
d_call: -; clone_size: many; v_call: TRBV18; j_call: TRBJ1-2; cdr3_aa: CASSPGGGGYGYTF; cdr3_nt: TGTGCCAGCTCACCAGGAGGTGGAGGATATGGCTACACCTTC
d_call: -; clone_size: many; v_call: TRBV6-2/TRBV6-3; j_call: TRBJ2-7; cdr3_aa: CASSYSGRGSSYEQYF; cdr3_nt: TGTGCCAGCAGTTACTCCGGCAGGGGATCCTCCTACGAGCAGTACTTC
d_call: -; clone_size: few; v_call: TRBV7-9; j_call: TRBJ1-2; cdr3_aa: CASSPQHRVSYYGYTF; cdr3_nt: TGTGCCAGCAGCCCCCAACACAGGGTGTCCTACTATGGCTACACCTTC
d_call: -; clone_size: few; v_call: TRBV20-1; j_call: TRBJ2-2; cdr3_aa: CSAQRDIAGELFF; cdr3_nt: TGCAGTGCTCAAAGGGACATCGCCGGGGAGCTGTTTTTT
d_call: -; clone_size: -; v_call: TRBV7-2; j_call: TRBJ1-6; cdr3_aa: CASSLEWGSYNSPLHF; cdr3_nt: TGTGCCAGCAGCTTAGAGTGGGGAAGCTATAATTCACCCCTCCACTTT
d_call: -; clone_size: many; v_call: TRBV29-1; j_call: TRBJ2-3; cdr3_aa: CSVEGALTDTQYF; cdr3_nt: TGCAGCGTCGAAGGAGCGCTAACAGATACGCAGTATTTT
d_call: -; clone_size: -; v_call: TRBV6-2/TRBV6-3; j_call: TRBJ2-7; cdr3_aa: CASRNNYEQYF; cdr3_nt: TGTGCCAGCAGGAACAACTACGAGCAGTACTTC
d_call: -; clone_size: many; v_call: TRBV4-1; j_call: TRBJ1-4; cdr3_aa: CASSLSQRGEKLFF; cdr3_nt: TGCGCCAGCAGCCTCTCACAGAGGGGCGAAAAACTGTTTTTT
d_call: TRBD1; clone_size: many; v_call: TRBV5-5; j_call: TRBJ2-2; cdr3_aa: CASSHRGKDAGELFF; cdr3_nt: TGTGCCAGCAGCCACAGGGGAAAGGACGCCGGGGAGCTGTTTTTT
d_call: -; clone_size: -; v_call: TRBV29-1; j_call: TRBJ1-1; cdr3_aa: CSMDKTGTEAFF; cdr3_nt: TGCAGCATGGATAAGACGGGGACTGAAGCTTTCTTT
d_call: TRBD1; clone_size: -; v_call: TRBV12-5; j_call: TRBJ2-7; cdr3_aa: CASGPSGTDEQYF; cdr3_nt: TGTGCTAGTGGTCCTTCCGGGACAGACGAGCAGTACTTC
d_call: TRBD1; clone_size: many; v_call: TRBV27; j_call: TRBJ1-5; cdr3_aa: CASSFGRGRQPQHF; cdr3_nt: TGTGCCAGCAGTTTCGGGAGGGGGCGGCAGCCCCAGCATTTT
d_call: TRBD2; clone_size: many; v_call: TRBV11-2; j_call: TRBJ2-1; cdr3_aa: CASSSGTSGGLGRFHNEQFF; cdr3_nt: TGTGCCAGCAGCTCCGGGACTAGCGGGGGGCTAGGTCGGTTCCACAATGAGCAGTTCTTC
d_call: -; clone_size: few; v_call: TRBV4-3; j_call: TRBJ1-2; cdr3_aa: CASSQDAYYGYTF; cdr3_nt: TGCGCCAGCAGCCAAGATGCCTACTATGGCTACACCTTC
d_call: -; clone_size: -; v_call: TRBV6-2/TRBV6-3; j_call: TRBJ2-7; cdr3_aa: CASRRQSYEQYF; cdr3_nt: TGTGCCAGCAGAAGACAGAGCTACGAGCAGTACTTC
d_call: -; clone_size: -; v_call: TRBV6-1; j_call: TRBJ1-1; cdr3_aa: CASSLMPTGLNTEAFF; cdr3_nt: TGTGCCAGCAGCTTGATGCCGACAGGTTTGAACACTGAAGCTTTCTTT
d_call: -; clone_size: many; v_call: TRBV4-3; j_call: TRBJ2-1; cdr3_aa: CASSQDRDEQFF; cdr3_nt: TGCGCCAGCAGCCAAGATAGGGATGAGCAGTTCTTC
d_call: -; clone_size: many; v_call: TRBV18; j_call: TRBJ2-2; cdr3_aa: CASSPLTATNTGELFF; cdr3_nt: TGTGCCAGCTCACCACTGACCGCGACGAACACCGGGGAGCTGTTTTTT
d_call: -; clone_size: many; v_call: TRBV28; j_call: TRBJ2-5; cdr3_aa: CASSSTPRGAEETQYF; cdr3_nt: TGTGCCAGCAGTTCCACTCCTCGGGGGGCGGAGGAGACCCAGTACTTC
d_call: -; clone_size: many; v_call: TRBV7-9; j_call: TRBJ1-1; cdr3_aa: CASSLGAWGAMNTEAFF; cdr3_nt: TGTGCCAGCAGCTTAGGTGCCTGGGGGGCCATGAACACTGAAGCTTTCTTT
d_call: -; clone_size: -; v_call: TRBV4-1; j_call: TRBJ2-7; cdr3_aa: CASSQSRGGEYEQYF; cdr3_nt: TGCGCCAGCAGCCAATCCAGGGGGGGCGAGTACGAGCAGTACTTC
d_call: -; clone_size: many; v_call: TRBV5-6; j_call: TRBJ2-7; cdr3_aa: CASSLGASTYEQYF; cdr3_nt: TGTGCCAGCAGCTTGGGGGCTTCTACCTACGAGCAGTACTTC